This is a list of T cell receptor beta chains from one sample in a study of CD8+CD57+ T cells in acquired aplastic anemia. TCRdb re-derived calls from the reads in MiXCR, one entry per CDR3 protein. The sample has 95,000 to 150,000 distinct CDR3 sequences, approximately 50% seen once; the top ten hold 25% to 35%. Material for sequencing was sorted CD4+, CD8+, or CD8+CD57+ T cells (not recorded which) from PBMCs. The receptors shown here come from a human donor with aplastic anemia. CDR3s include the opening cysteine and the closing phenylalanine or tryptophan.

TRBV10-3	TRBJ2-5	CAISEGGQAIFGTQYF
TRBV7-8	TRBJ1-1	CASSPDRQMNTEAFF
TRBV10-1	TRBJ2-3	CASSEEGTDTQYF
TRBV4-3	TRBJ1-6	CASSQDWQGAGSPLHF
TRBV19	TRBJ1-2	CASSIAGGSYGYTF
TRBV20-1	TRBJ2-7	CSAPPGLAIDEQYF
TRBV24-1	TRBJ1-2	CATSDGEGTGDSSYTF
TRBV20-1	TRBJ2-3	CSAFSGGIGTDTQYF
TRBV7-2	TRBJ1-4	CASSNPGQGREKLFF
TRBV5-6	TRBJ1-2	CASSLLTGGGYTF
TRBV29-1	TRBJ2-7	CSVAQVWSEQYF
TRBV9	TRBJ2-1	CASSEGTGGFDEQFF
TRBV12-3/TRBV12-4	TRBJ2-7	CASSLRELYEQYF
TRBV7-9	TRBJ1-5	CASSPSHSQHF
TRBV5-6	TRBJ2-3	CASSLGVSADTQYF
TRBV19	TRBJ2-1	CASRTLGGKEQFF